This T cell receptor beta chain emerged from a study of cytomegalovirus exposure and HLA in healthy donors. Looked up from germline, CDR1 is LNHDA and CDR2 is SQIVND (reference sequence). V was clipped by 6 bases and J by 6 bases; unmatched bases: 8. The CDR3 runs to 14 residues. PCR was performed using 60 Vbeta and 13 Jbeta primers. TCRdb's copy holds only in-frame clones and misses some; the assay was immunoSEQ multiplex PCR. The sample has some 140,000 clones; under 85% are singletons. The rearrangement uses TRBV19 and TRBJ2-3, with 8 bases matching TRBD2. Sequencing used PBMCs. The TCR was taken from a man between 18 and 35 years old in good health and CMV-seronegative. The CDR3 spells CASSLAGTRDTQYF. The CDR3 nucleotides are TGTGCCAGTAGCTTAGCGGGGACAAGGGATACGCAGTATTTT.